This T cell receptor (beta chain) was observed in a study of CD8 T cells in Susac syndrome. The RNA, roughly 0.45 to 1 ug, was put through reverse transcription using random hexamers. An immunoSEQ multiplex PCR generated amplified TCR beta CDR3 products spanning 54 Vbeta and 13 Jbeta. MiXCR, applied by TCRdb to the immunoSEQ multiplex PCR reads, yields one record per CDR3 protein. Of roughly 150,000 distinct CDR3 sequences in the sample, 95% were seen once. Study results and limitations: That the number of individuals in its TCR sequencing and HLA analysis was relatively small was acknowledged by the study.

The multiple sclerosis controls consisted of treatment-naive patients with relapsing-remitting disease, either stable or active. A remark on this clonotype: Its antigen is as yet unknown.

The TCR comes from a human donor with multiple sclerosis. What was sequenced was CD8+ T cells from PBMCs.

The CDR3 reads CATSDGDRLEQYV. CDR3 DNA sequence: TGTGCCACCAGTGATGGGGACAGGTTAGAGCAGTACGTC. The V gene is TRBV24-1, the J gene TRBJ2-7, with 8 nucleotides matching TRBD1. Trimming took 3 bases from V and 7 from J; bases not matched to a gene: 4. The CDR3 extends over 13 amino acids. Germline CDR1 KGHDR, CDR2 SFDVKD.